The source of this T cell receptor beta chain is a study of cytomegalovirus exposure and HLA in healthy donors. Study-level findings and limits: The study put around 180 TCR beta chains on its list as cytomegalovirus-associated.

Only in-frame clones appear in the TCRdb table, and some are missing; sequencing was by immunoSEQ multiplex PCR. The data hold fewer than 140,000 clones, with about 87% observed a single time. A word on this clone: Its target is not known.

V lost 5 bases and J lost 1; bases outside the gene matches: 3. The germline V gene encodes CDR1 SSHAT and CDR2 FNYEAQ (reference sequence). This CDR3 has 15 amino acids. The receptor's source is a woman aged 18-35 years in good health and CMV-seropositive. The V call is TRBV7-7, the J call TRBJ2-2, with TRBD2 identical over 8 bases. The sequencing sample was made of PBMCs. The CDR3 bases are TGTGCCAGCAGCCCCCGGGGGGGGAACACCGGGGAGCTGTTTTTT. Residues: CASSPRGGNTGELFF.